These 6 T cell receptor beta chains originate from one sample sequenced in a study of blood T cell repertoires in COVID-19 (TCRdb year 2020). Receptor libraries were prepared by the immunoSEQ multiplex PCR assay. TCRdb stores this immuneACCESS table with in-frame sequences only. Part of the clones is absent; in the studies checked, under half of the shortfall reflects unresolved V genes, and no reason is known for the rest. The sample data list under 90,000 clones, and approximately 80% of these were observed just once. The ten most abundant clones make up approximately 12% of the sample. The sample was peripheral blood. Receptors were obtained from a human donor in a cohort sampled during active COVID-19.

The rearrangement links TRBV2 to TRBJ2-1; 12 bases fit TRBD2. This CDR3 comprises 13 residues. J was trimmed by 9 bases and V by 6 bases; bases with no gene match: 3. Germline CDR1 and CDR2: SNHLY and FYNNEI. CDR3 in amino acids: CASSGTSGSEQFF. CDR3 coding DNA: TGTGCCAGCAGCGGGACTAGCGGGTCTGAGCAGTTCTTC. The full variable domain, rest sourced from reference TRBV2 and TRBJ2-1, is EPEVTQTPSHQVTQMGQEVILRCVPISNHLYFYWYRQILGQKVEFLVSFYNNEISEKSEIFDDQFSVERPDGSNFTLKIRSTKLEDSAMYFCASSGTSGSEQFFGPGTRLTVL.

V gene TRBV19 combines with J gene TRBJ2-7; 7 bases map to TRBD1. The CDR3 sequence is 14 residues long. Trimming took 1 base from V and 3 from J; bases not matched to a gene: 3. Looked up from germline, CDR1 is LNHDA and CDR2 is SQIVND (reference sequence). CDR3 DNA sequence: TGTGCCAGTAGTATAGGGTCAGGGGGCTACGAGCAGTACTTC. Amino acids: CASSIGSGGYEQYF.

The chain carries TRBV5-5 and TRBJ1-6; 10 bases line up with TRBD1. Germline V gives CDR1 SGHKS, CDR2 YYEKEE (reference sequence). The ends lost 4 bases at V and 9 bases at J; junction bases unmatched: 10. The CDR3 length is 16 residues. CDR3 nucleotides: TGTGCCAGCAGCCTGGGACAGGGGCGTAGGGGTTCACCCCTCCACTTT. Its translation: CASSLGQGRRGSPLHF.

The chain uses TRBV5-1 and TRBJ2-7, with D maybe TRBD1 (6 bases). Germline lookup yields CDR1 SGHRS and CDR2 YFSETQ. Trimming removed 0 bases from V and 2 bases from J, with 6 bases in between. The CDR3 extends over 13 amino acids. This CDR3 is CASSLGDTYEQYV. The CDR3 DNA is TGCGCCAGCAGCTTGGGGGACACCTACGAGCAGTACGTC.

The chain has TRBV7-2 and TRBJ2-7; 7 positions match TRBD1. Germline trimming cut 1 base from V and 5 bases from J; bases unmatched to any gene: 5. Germline V gene data show CDR1 as SGHTA and CDR2 as FQGNSA. The CDR3 contains 14 residues. The CDR3 region is CASSLGAGGNEQYF. CDR3 bases: TGTGCCAGCAGCTTAGGGGCAGGGGGAAACGAGCAGTACTTC.

The V call is TRBV28, the J call TRBJ2-7; 8 bases align to TRBD1. The CDR3 runs to 14 residues. The germline gives CDR1 MDHEN, CDR2 SYDVKM. Trimming removed 7 bases from V and 2 bases from J; junction bases left unmatched: 7. The CDR3 nucleotides are TGTGCCAGCAACTTCAGGGGGCAGACCTACGAGCAGTACGTC. Translation: CASNFRGQTYEQYV.